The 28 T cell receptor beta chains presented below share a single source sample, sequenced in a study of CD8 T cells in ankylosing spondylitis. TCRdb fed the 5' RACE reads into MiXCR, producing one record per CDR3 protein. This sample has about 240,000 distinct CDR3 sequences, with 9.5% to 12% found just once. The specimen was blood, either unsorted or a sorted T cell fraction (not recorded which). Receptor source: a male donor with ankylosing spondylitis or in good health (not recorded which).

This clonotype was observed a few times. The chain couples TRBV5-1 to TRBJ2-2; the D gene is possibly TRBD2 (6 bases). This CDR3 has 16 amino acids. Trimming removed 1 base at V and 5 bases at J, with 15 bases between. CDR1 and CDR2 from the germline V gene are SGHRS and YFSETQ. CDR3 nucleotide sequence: TGCGCCAGCAGCTTGATGGGCCAGGAGGGGACCGGGGAGCTGTTTTTT. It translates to CASSLMGQEGTGELFF. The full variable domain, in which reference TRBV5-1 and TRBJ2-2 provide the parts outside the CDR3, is KAGVTQTPRYLIKTRGQQVTLSCSPISGHRSVSWYQQTPGQGLQFLFEYFSETQRNKGNFPGRFSGRQFSNSRSEMNVSTLELGDSALYLCASSLMGQEGTGELFFGEGSRLTVL.

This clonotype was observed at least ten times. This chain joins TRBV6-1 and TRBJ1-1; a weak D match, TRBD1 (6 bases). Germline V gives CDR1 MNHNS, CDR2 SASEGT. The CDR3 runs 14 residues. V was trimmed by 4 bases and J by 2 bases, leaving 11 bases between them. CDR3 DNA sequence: TGTGCCAGCAGTGTGGCAGGGGAAAACACTGAAGCTTTCTTT. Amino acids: CASSVAGENTEAFF.

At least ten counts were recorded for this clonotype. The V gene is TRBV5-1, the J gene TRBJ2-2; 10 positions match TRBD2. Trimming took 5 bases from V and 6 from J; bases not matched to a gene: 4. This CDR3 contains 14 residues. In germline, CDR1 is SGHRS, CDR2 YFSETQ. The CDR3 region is CASSSSGSAGELFF. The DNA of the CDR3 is TGCGCCAGCAGTTCTAGCGGGAGTGCCGGGGAGCTGTTTTTT.

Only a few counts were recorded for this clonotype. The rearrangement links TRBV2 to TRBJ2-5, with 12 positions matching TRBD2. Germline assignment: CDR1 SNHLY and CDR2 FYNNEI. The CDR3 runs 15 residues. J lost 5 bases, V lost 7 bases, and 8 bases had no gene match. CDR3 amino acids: CASKPSGGAGETQYF. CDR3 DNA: TGTGCCAGCAAGCCTAGCGGGGGGGCCGGGGAGACCCAGTACTTC.

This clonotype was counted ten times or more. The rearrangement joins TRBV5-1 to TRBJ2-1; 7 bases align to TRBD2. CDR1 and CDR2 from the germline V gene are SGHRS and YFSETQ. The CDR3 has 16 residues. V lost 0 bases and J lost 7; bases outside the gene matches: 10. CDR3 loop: CASSLGQFGGENEQFF. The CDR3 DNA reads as TGCGCCAGCAGCTTGGGACAGTTTGGGGGGGAGAATGAGCAGTTCTTC. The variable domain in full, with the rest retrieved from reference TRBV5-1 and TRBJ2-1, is KAGVTQTPRYLIKTRGQQVTLSCSPISGHRSVSWYQQTPGQGLQFLFEYFSETQRNKGNFPGRFSGRQFSNSRSEMNVSTLELGDSALYLCASSLGQFGGENEQFFGPGTRLTVL.

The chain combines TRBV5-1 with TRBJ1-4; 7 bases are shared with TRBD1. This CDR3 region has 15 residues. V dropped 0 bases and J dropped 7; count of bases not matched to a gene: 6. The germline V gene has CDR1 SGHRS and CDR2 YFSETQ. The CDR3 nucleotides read TGCGCCAGCAGCTTGGAAGGGGGCGGCGGTGAAAAACTGTTTTTT. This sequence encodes CASSLEGGGGEKLFF.

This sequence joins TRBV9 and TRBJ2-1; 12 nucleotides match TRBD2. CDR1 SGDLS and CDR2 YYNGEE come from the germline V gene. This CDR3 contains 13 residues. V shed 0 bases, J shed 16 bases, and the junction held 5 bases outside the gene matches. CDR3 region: CASSVEGTSGLFF. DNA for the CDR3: TGTGCCAGCAGCGTAGAGGGGACTAGCGGGTTATTCTTC.

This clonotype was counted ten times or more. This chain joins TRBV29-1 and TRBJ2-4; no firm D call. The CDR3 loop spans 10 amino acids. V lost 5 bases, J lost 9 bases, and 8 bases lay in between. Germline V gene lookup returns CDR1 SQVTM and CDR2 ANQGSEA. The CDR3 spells CSVYNVIQYF. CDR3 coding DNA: TGCAGCGTTTATAATGTCATTCAGTACTTC.

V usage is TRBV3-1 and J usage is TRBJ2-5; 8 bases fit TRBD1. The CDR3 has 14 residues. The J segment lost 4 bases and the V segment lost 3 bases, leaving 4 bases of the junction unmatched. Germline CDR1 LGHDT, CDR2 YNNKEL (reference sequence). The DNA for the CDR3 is TGTGCCAGCAGCCAGACAGGGGAGCGAGAGACCCAGTACTTC. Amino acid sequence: CASSQTGERETQYF.

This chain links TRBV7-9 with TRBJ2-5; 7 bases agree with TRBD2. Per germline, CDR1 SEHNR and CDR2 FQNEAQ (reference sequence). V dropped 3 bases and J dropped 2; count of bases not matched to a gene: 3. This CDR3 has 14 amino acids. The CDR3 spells CASSFRAGQETQYF. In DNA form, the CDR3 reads TGTGCCAGCAGCTTCAGAGCGGGACAAGAGACCCAGTACTTC.

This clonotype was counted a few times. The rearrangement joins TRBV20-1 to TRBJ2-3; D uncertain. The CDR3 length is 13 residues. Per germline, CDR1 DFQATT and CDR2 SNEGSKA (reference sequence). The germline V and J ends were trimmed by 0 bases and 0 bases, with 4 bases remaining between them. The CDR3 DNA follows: TGCAGTGCTAGAGATATCAGCACAGATACGCAGTATTTT. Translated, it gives CSARDISTDTQYF.

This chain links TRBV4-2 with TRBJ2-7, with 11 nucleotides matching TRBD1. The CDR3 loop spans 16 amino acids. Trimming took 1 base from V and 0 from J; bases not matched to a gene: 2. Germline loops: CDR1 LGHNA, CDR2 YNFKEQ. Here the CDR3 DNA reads TGTGCCAGCAGCCAAGCCGGGACAGGGGGCTCCTACGAGCAGTACTTC. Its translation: CASSQAGTGGSYEQYF.

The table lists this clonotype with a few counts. CDR3 sequence reads: CASSQEMRNEQFF. As DNA, the CDR3 is TGTGCCAGCAGCCAAGAAATGAGAAACGAGCAGTTCTTC. The chain recombines TRBV14 with TRBJ2-1; D is uncertain. V gave up 0 bases and J gave up 10 bases, with 10 bases separating them. Germline V gives CDR1 SGHDN, CDR2 FVKESK. The CDR3 length is 13 residues.

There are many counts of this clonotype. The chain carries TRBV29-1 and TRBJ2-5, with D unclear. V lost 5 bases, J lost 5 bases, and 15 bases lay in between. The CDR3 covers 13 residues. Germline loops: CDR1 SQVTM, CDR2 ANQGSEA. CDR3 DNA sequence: TGCAGCGTTTCCTTCTTGGGTCGGGAGACCCAGTACTTC. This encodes CSVSFLGRETQYF.

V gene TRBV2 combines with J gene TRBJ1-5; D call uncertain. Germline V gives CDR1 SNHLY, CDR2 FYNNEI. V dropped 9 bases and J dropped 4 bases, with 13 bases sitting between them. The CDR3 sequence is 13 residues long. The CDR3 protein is CASKTLLNQPQHF. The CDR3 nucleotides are TGTGCCAGTAAGACCCTATTGAATCAGCCCCAGCATTTT.

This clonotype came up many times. The CDR3 region is CASSLYPGNEAFF. CDR3 sequence (DNA): TGTGCCAGCAGTTTGTATCCAGGGAATGAAGCTTTCTTT. The chain has TRBV12-3 or TRBV12-4 and TRBJ1-1; D might be TRBD1 (5 bases). This CDR3 comprises 13 residues. V was shortened by 3 bases and J by 7 bases, with 12 bases between the two germline ends.

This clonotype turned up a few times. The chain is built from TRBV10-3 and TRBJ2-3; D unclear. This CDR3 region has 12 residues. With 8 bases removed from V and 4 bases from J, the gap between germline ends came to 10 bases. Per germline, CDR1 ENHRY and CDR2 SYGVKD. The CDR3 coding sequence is TGTGCCATCGGCGGTGTCTCAGATACGCAGTATTTT. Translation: CAIGGVSDTQYF.

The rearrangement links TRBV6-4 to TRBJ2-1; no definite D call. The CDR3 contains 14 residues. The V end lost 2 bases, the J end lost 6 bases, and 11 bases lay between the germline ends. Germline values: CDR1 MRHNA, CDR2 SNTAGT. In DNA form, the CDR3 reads TGTGCCAGCAGTGACACGGGTGCTGTCAATGAGCAGTTCTTC. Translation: CASSDTGAVNEQFF.

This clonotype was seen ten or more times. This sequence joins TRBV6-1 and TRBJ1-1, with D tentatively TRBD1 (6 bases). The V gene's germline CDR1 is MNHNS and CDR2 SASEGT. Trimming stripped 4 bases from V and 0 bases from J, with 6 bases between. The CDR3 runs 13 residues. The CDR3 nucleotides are TGTGCCAGCAGTGGACAGGTGAACACTGAAGCTTTCTTT. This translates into CASSGQVNTEAFF.

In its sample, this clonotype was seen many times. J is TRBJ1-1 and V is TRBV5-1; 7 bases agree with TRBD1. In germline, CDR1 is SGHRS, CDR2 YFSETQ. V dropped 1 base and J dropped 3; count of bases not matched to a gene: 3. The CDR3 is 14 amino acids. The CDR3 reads CASSLRQGDTEAFF. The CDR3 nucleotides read TGCGCCAGCAGCTTGCGGCAGGGGGACACTGAAGCTTTCTTT.

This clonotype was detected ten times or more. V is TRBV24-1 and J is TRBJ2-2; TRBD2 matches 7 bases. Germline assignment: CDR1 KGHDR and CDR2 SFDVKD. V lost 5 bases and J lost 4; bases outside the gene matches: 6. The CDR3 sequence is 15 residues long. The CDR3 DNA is TGTGCCACCAGTGGAGCTAGCGGAGGCACCGGGGAGCTGTTTTTT. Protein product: CATSGASGGTGELFF.

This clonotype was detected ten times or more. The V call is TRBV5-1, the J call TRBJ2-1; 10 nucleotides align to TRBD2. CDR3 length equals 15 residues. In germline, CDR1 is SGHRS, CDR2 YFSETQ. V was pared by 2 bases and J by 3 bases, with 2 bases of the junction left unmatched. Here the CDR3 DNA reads TGCGCCAGCAGCTTCGGGACTAGCGACTACAATGAGCAGTTCTTC. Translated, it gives CASSFGTSDYNEQFF.

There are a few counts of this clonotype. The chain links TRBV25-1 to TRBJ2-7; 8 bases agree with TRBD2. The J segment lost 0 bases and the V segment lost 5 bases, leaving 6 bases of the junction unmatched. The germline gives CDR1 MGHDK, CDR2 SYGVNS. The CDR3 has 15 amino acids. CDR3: CASSSGSGNSYEQYF. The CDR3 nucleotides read TGTGCCAGCAGTTCTGGTAGCGGGAACTCCTACGAGCAGTACTTC.

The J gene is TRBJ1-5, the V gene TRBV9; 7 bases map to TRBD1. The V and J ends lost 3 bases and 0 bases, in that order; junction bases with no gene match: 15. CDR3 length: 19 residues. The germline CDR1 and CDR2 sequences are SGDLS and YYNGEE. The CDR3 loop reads CASSEEEGALLFSNQPQHF. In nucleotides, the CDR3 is TGTGCCAGCAGCGAGGAGGAGGGGGCCTTGTTATTTAGCAATCAGCCCCAGCATTTT.

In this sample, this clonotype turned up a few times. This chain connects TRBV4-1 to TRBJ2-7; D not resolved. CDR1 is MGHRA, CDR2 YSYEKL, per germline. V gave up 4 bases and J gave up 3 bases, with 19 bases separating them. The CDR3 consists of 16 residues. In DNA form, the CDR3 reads TGCGCCAGCAGCCCCACTTTGAGGAGAGGAAACTACGAGCAGTACTTC. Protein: CASSPTLRRGNYEQYF.

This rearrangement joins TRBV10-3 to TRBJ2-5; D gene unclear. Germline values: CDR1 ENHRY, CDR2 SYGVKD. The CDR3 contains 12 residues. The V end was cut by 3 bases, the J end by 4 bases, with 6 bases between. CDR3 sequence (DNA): TGTGCCATCAGTGATTTAGGAGAGACCCAGTACTTC. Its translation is CAISDLGETQYF.

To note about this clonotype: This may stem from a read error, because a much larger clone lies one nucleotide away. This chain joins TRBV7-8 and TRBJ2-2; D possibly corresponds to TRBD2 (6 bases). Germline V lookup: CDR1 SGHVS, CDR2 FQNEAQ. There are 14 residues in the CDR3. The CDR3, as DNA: TGTGCCAGCAGCTTAAACACGAACACCGGGGAGGTGTTTTTT. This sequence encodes CASSLNTNTGEVFF. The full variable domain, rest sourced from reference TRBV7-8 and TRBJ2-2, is GAGVSQSPRYKVAKRGQDVALRCDPISGHVSLFWYQQALGQGPEFLTYFQNEAQLDKSGLPSDRFFAERPEGSVSTLKIQRTQQEDSAVYLCASSLNTNTGEVFFGEGSRLTVL.

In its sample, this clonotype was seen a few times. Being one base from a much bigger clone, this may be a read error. The CDR3 reads CCARAPFGGQHTGELFF. CDR3 nucleotides: TGCTGTGCTAGAGCCCCATTCGGAGGACAACACACCGGGGAGCTGTTTTTT. The gene calls are TRBV20-1 and TRBJ2-2, with D perhaps being TRBD1 or TRBD2 (5 bases each). The CDR3 contains 17 residues. Germline loops: CDR1 DFQATT, CDR2 SNEGSKA (reference sequence).